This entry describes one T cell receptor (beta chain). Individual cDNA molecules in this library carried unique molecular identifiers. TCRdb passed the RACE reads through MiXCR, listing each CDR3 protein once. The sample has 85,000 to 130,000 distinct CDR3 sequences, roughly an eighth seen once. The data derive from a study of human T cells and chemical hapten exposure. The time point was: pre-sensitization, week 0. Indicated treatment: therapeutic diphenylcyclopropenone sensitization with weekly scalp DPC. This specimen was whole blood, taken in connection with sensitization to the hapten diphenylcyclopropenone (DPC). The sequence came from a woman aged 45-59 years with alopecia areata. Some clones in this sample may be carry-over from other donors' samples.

The CDR3 DNA follows: TGTGCCAGCTCACCAGCAGGGGCCTACAATGAGCAGTTCTTC. Translating it yields CASSPAGAYNEQFF. The gene calls are TRBV18 and TRBJ2-1; a weak D match, TRBD1 (6 bases). The V gene's germline CDR1 is KGHSH and CDR2 LQKENI. The germline V and J ends were trimmed by 2 bases and 2 bases, with 7 bases remaining between them. This CDR3 has 14 amino acids.